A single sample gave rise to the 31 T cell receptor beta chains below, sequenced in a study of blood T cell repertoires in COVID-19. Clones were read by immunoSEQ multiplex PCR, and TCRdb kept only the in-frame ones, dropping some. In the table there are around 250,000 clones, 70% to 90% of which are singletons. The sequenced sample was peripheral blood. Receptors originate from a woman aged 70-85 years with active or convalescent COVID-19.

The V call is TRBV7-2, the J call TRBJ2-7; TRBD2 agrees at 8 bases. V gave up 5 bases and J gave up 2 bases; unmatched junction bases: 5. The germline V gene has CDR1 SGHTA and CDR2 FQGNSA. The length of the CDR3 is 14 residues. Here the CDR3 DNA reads TGTGCCAGCAGCCCGGGACTAGAAACCTACGAGCAGTACTTC. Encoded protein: CASSPGLETYEQYF.

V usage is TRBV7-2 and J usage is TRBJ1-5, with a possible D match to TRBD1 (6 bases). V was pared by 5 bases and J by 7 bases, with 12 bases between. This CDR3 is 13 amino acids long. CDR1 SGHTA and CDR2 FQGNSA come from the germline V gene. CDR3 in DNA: TGTGCCAGCAGCGAACAGGGAACCCAGCCCCAGCATTTT. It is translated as CASSEQGTQPQHF.

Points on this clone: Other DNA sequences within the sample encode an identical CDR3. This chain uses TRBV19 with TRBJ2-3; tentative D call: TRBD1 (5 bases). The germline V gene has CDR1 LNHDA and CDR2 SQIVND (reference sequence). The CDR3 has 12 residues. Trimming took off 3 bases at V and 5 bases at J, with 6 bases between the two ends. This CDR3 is CASSIQGDTQYF. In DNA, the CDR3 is TGTGCCAGTAGTATTCAGGGAGATACGCAGTATTTT.

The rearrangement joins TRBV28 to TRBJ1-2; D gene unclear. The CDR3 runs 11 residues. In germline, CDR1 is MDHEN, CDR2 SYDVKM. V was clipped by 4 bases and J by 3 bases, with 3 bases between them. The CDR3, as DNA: TGTGCCAGCAGTTACTACTATGGCTACACCTTC. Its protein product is CASSYYYGYTF.

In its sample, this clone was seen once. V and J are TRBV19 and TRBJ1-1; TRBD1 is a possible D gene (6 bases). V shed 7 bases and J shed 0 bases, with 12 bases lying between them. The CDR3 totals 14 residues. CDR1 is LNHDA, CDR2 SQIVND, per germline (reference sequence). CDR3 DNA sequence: TGTGCCAGTAACCAGGGGTCCATGAACACTGAAGCTTTCTTT. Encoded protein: CASNQGSMNTEAFF.

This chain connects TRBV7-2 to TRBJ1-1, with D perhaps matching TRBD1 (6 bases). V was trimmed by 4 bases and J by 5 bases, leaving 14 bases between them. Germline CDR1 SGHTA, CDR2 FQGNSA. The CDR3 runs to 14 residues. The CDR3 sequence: CASSSQGRRTEAFF. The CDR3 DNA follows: TGTGCCAGCAGCTCACAGGGTAGGAGGACTGAAGCTTTCTTT.

CDR3 amino acids: CASSYSSGKNEQFF. CDR3 nucleotide sequence: TGTGCCAGCAGTTACTCATCGGGGAAAAATGAGCAGTTCTTC. The chain uses TRBV6-2 or TRBV6-3 and TRBJ2-1, with a weak D call TRBD2 (5 bases). The CDR3 runs 14 residues. The germline gives CDR1 MNHEY, CDR2 SVGEGT. V lost 0 bases and J lost 7, with 10 bases in between.

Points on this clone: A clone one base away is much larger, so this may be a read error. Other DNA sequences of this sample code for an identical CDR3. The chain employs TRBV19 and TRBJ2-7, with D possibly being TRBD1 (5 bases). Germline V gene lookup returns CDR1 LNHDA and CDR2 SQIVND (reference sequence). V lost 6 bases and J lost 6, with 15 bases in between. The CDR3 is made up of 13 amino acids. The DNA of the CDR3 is TGTGCCAGTAGCCAACTCGGAACAGGCGAGCAGTACTTC. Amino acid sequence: CASSQLGTGEQYF.

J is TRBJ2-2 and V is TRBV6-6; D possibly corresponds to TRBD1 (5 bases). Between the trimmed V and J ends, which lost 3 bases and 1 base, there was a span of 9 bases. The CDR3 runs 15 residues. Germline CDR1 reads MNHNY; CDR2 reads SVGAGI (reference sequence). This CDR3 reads CASSYPTGNTGELFF. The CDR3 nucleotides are TGTGCCAGCAGTTATCCCACAGGGAACACCGGGGAGCTGTTTTTT.

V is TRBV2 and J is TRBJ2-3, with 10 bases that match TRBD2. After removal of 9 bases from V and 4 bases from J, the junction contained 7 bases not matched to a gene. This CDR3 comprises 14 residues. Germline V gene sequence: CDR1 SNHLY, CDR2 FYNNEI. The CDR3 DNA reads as TGTGCCAGTAAGCGGGGGGGCAGAGCAGATACGCAGTATTTT. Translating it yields CASKRGGRADTQYF.

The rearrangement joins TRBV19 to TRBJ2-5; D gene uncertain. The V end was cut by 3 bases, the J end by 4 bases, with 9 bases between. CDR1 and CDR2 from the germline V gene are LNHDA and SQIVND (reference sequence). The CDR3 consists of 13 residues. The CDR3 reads CASSIRSRETQYF. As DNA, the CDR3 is TGTGCCAGTAGTATCCGGTCCCGAGAGACCCAGTACTTC.

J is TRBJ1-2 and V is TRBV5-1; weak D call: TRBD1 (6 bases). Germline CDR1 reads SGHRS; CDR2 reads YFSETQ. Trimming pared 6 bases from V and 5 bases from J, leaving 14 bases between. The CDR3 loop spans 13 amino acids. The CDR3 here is CASTRDMGYGYTF. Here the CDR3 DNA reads TGCGCCAGCACCCGGGACATGGGGTATGGCTACACCTTC.

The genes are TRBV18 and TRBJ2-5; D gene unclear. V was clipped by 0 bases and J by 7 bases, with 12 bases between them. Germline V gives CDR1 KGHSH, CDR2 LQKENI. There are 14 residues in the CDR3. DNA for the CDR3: TGTGCCAGCTCACCACCTCCGCCCGAGTGGACCCAGTACTTC. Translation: CASSPPPPEWTQYF. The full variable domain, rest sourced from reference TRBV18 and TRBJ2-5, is NAGVMQNPRHLVRRRGQEARLRCSPMKGHSHVYWYRQLPEEGLKFMVYLQKENIIDESGMPKERFSAEFPKEGPSILRIQQVVRGDSAAYFCASSPPPPEWTQYFGPGTRLLVL.

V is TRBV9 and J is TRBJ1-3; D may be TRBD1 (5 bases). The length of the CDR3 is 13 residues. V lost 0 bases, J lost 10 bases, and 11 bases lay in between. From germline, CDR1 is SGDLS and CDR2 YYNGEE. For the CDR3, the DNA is TGTGCCAGCAGCGTAGGGCAGGGTCTAACCATATATTTT. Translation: CASSVGQGLTIYF.

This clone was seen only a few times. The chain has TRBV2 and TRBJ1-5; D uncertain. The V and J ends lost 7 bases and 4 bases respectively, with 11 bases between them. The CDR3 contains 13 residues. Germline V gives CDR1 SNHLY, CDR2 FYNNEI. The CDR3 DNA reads TGTGCCAGCAATCGGGATTGGAATCAGCCCCAGCATTTT. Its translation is CASNRDWNQPQHF.

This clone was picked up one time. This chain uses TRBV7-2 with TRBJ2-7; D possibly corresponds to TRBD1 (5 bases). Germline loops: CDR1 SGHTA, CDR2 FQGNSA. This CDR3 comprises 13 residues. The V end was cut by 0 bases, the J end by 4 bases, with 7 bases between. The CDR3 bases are TGTGCCAGCAGCTTAGCGACAGAGTACGAGCAGTACTTC. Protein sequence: CASSLATEYEQYF. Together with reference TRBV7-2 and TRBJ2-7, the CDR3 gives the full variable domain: GAGVSQSPSNKVTEKGKDVELRCDPISGHTALYWYRQSLGQGLEFLIYFQGNSAPDKSGLPSDRFSAERTGGSVSTLTIQRTQQEDSAVYLCASSLATEYEQYFGPGTRLTVT.

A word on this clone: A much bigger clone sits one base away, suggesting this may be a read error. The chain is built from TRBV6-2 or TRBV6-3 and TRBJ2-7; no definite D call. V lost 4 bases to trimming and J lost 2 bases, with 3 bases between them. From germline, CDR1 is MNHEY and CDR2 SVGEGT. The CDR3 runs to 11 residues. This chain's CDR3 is CASSSAYEQYF. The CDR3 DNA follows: TGTGCCAGCAGTTCCGCCTACGAGCAGTACTTC.

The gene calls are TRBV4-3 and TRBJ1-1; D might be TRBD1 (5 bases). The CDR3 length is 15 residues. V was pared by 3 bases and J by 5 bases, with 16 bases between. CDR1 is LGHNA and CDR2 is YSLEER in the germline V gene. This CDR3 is CASSHDPGEGTEAFF. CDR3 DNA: TGCGCCAGCAGCCACGACCCGGGGGAGGGAACTGAAGCTTTCTTT.

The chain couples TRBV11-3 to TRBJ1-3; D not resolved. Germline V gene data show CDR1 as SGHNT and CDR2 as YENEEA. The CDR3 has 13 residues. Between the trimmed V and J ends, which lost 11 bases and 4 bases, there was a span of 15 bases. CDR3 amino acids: CAPRRFSGNTIYF. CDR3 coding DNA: TGTGCCCCTAGGAGGTTTTCAGGAAACACCATATATTTT.

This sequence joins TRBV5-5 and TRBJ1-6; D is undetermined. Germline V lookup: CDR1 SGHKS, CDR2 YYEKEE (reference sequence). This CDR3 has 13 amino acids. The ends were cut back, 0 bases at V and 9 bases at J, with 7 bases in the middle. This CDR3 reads CASSLAGISPLHF. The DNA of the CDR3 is TGTGCCAGCAGCTTGGCCGGGATTTCACCCCTCCACTTT.

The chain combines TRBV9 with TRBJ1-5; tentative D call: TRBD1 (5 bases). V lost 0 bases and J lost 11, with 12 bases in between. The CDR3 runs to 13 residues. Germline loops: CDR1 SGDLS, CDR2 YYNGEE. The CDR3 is CASSVDPGGTQHF. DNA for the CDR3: TGTGCCAGCAGCGTAGATCCGGGGGGGACCCAGCATTTT. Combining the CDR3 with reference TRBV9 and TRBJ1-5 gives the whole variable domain DSGVTQTPKHLITATGQRVTLRCSPRSGDLSVYWYQQSLDQGLQFLIQYYNGEERAKGNILERFSAQQFPDLHSELNLSSLELGDSALYFCASSVDPGGTQHFGDGTRLSIL.

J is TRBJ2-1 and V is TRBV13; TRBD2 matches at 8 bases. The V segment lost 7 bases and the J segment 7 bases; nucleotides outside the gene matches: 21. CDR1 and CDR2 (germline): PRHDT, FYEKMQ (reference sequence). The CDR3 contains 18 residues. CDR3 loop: CASTNGPNRLARVNEQFF. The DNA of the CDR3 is TGTGCCAGCACCAACGGACCGAATCGACTAGCGAGGGTTAATGAGCAGTTCTTC.

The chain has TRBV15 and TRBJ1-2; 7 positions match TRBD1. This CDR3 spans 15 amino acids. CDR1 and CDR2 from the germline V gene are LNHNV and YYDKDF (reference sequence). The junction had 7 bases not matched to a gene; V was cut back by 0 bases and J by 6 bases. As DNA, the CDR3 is TGTGCCACCAGCAGAGATCTGGCAGGGGGGAATGGCTACACCTTC. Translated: CATSRDLAGGNGYTF.

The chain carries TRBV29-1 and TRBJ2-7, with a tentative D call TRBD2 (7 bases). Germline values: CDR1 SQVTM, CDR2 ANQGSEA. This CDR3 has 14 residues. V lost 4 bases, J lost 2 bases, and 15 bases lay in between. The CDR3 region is CSVGLGGGAYEQYF. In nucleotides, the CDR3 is TGCAGCGTTGGCTTAGGGGGGGGAGCCTACGAGCAGTACTTC.

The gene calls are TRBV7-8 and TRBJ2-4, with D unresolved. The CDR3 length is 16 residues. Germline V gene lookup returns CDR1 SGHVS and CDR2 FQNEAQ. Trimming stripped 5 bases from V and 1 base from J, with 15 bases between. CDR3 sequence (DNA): TGTGCCAGCAGCCTCTTAGCCCGCACGGCCAAAAACATTCAGTACTTC. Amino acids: CASSLLARTAKNIQYF.

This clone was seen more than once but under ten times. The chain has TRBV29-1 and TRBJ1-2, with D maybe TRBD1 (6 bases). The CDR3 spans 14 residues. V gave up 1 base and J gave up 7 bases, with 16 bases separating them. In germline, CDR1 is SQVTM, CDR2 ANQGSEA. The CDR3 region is CSVEGRRQASGYTF. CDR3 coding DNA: TGCAGCGTTGAAGGCCGGAGACAGGCCAGTGGCTACACCTTC.

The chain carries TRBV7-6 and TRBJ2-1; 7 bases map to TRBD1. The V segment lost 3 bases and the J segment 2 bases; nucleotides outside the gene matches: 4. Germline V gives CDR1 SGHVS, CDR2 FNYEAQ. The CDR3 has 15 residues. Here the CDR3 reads CASSFADRAYNEQFF. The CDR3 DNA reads TGTGCCAGCAGCTTCGCCGACAGGGCCTACAATGAGCAGTTCTTC.

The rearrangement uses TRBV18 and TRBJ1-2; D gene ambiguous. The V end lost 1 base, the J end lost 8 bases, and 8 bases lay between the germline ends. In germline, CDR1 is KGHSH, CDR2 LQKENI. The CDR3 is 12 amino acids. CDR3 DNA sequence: TGTGCCAGCTCACCACGGGGAGACGGCTACACCTTC. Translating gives CASSPRGDGYTF.

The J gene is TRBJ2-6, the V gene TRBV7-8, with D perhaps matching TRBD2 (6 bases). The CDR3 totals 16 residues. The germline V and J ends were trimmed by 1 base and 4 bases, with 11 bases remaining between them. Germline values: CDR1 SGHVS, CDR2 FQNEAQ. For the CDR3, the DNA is TGTGCCAGCAGCTTAGGGAGGGTATACGGGGCCAACGTCCTGACTTTC. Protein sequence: CASSLGRVYGANVLTF.

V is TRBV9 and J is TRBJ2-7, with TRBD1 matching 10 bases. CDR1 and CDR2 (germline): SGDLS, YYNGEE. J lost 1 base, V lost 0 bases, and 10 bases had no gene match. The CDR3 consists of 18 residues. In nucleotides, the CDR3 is TGTGCCAGCAGCGTAGGGCCCTCGGGACAGGGGATATCCTACGAGCAGTACTTC. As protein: CASSVGPSGQGISYEQYF.

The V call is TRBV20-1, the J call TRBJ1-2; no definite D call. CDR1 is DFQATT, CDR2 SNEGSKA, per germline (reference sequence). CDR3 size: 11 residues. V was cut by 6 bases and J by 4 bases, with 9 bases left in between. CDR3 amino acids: CSADGIYGYTF. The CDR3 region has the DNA TGCAGTGCCGACGGGATCTATGGCTACACCTTC.